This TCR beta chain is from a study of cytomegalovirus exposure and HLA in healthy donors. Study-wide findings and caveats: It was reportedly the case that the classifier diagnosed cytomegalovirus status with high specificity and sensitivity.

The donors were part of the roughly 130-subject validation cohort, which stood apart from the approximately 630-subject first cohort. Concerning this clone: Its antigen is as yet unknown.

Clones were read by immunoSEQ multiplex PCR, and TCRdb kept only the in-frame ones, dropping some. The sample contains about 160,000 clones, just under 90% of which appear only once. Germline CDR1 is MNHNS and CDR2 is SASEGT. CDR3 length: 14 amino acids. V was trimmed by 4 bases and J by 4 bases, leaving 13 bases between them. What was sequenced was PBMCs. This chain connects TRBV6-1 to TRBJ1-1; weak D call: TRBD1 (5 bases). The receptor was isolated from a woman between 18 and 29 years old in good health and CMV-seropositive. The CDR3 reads CASSGHGGTTEAFF. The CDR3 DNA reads TGTGCCAGCAGTGGTCACGGGGGGACCACTGAAGCTTTCTTT.